A selection of T cell receptor beta chains follows, all from one sample in a study of cytomegalovirus exposure and HLA in healthy donors. Sequencing used immunoSEQ multiplex PCR; TCRdb keeps in-frame clones, though not all of them. This sample has some 160,000 clones, with roughly three quarters found just once. Source material: PBMCs. The receptors were gathered from a woman aged 40 to 50 in good health and CMV-seropositive. The CDR3 runs from the conserved cysteine through the conserved F or W. A D gene is named only where the DNA matches it firmly. A row's size may be missing; if present it is once, few, many or a size class.

TRBD2	TRBJ2-2	NA	TRBV9	CASSVVGLAGGTGELFF	TGTGCCAGCAGCGTAGTAGGACTAGCGGGGGGTACCGGGGAGCTGTTTTTT
NA	TRBJ2-5	NA	TRBV2	CASLLASSETQYF	TGTGCCAGCCTACTAGCATCCTCAGAGACCCAGTACTTC
TRBD1	TRBJ1-1	NA	TRBV18	CASSPLGTGTNTEAFF	TGTGCCAGCTCACCACTGGGGACAGGGACGAACACTGAAGCTTTCTTT
NA	TRBJ2-7	NA	TRBV6-1	CASSTTRAYEQYF	TGTGCCAGCAGTACGACCAGGGCCTACGAGCAGTACTTC
TRBD1	TRBJ1-1	NA	TRBV25-1	CASSESRGANTEAFF	TGTGCCAGCAGTGAATCCAGGGGGGCGAACACTGAAGCTTTCTTT
NA	TRBJ2-7	NA	TRBV6-6	CSKKYAAYEQYF	TGTTCCAAGAAGTACGCGGCATACGAGCAGTACTTC
NA	TRBJ2-3	NA	TRBV7-9	CASSWETGSTDTQYF	TGTGCCAGCAGCTGGGAGACGGGGAGCACAGATACGCAGTATTTT
NA	TRBJ2-2	NA	TRBV28	CASSLYKDSNTGELFF	TGTGCCAGCAGTTTGTATAAGGACAGCAACACCGGGGAGCTGTTTTTT
NA	TRBJ1-1	NA	TRBV4-1	CASSQDRRERGEAFF	TGCGCCAGCAGCCAAGATCGTAGGGAAAGGGGTGAAGCTTTCTTT
TRBD1	TRBJ2-7	NA	TRBV6-5	CASRPSGTGVYEQYF	TGTGCCAGCAGACCCTCCGGGACAGGAGTCTACGAGCAGTACTTC
NA	TRBJ1-4	NA	TRBV18	CASQRQNNEKLFF	TGTGCCAGCCAAAGACAGAATAATGAAAAACTGTTTTTT
TRBD1	TRBJ1-2	once	TRBV11-2	CASSLSQGASIYGYTF	TGTGCCAGCAGCTTAAGTCAGGGGGCTTCCATCTATGGCTACACCTTC
TRBD1	TRBJ2-7	NA	TRBV5-4	CASSLAGGRYEQYF	TGTGCCAGCAGCTTGGCAGGGGGCCGATACGAGCAGTACTTC
NA	TRBJ1-1	NA	TRBV7-2	CASSPYTEAFF	TGTGCCAGCAGCCCGTACACTGAAGCTTTCTTT
NA	TRBJ2-5	NA	TRBV5-1	CASSLVADQETQYF	TGCGCCAGCAGCTTGGTTGCAGATCAAGAGACCCAGTACTTC
NA	TRBJ1-1	NA	TRBV9	CASSVGGSVNTEAFF	TGTGCCAGCAGCGTAGGAGGGTCGGTGAACACTGAAGCTTTCTTT
NA	TRBJ1-5	once	TRBV2	CASNTAGSNQPQHF	TGTGCCAGCAATACGGCAGGGTCTAATCAGCCCCAGCATTTT
TRBD2	TRBJ2-5	NA	TRBV5-1	CASSQAGLQETQYF	TGCGCCAGCAGCCAAGCGGGGCTCCAAGAGACCCAGTACTTC
TRBD1	TRBJ1-3	NA	TRBV6-1	CASSLGQGNTIYF	TGTGCCAGCAGCTTGGGACAGGGAAACACCATATATTTT
NA	TRBJ2-5	NA	TRBV4-3	CASSQDYSRETQYF	TGCGCCAGCAGCCAAGATTATAGTCGAGAGACCCAGTACTTC
TRBD1	TRBJ1-3	NA	TRBV9	CASSPDRTGRNTIYF	TGTGCCAGCAGCCCGGACAGGACTGGACGAAACACCATATATTTT
NA	TRBJ1-3	once	TRBV7-3	CASSPIIYRAGGNTIYF	TGTGCCAGCAGCCCGATCATTTACAGGGCTGGAGGAAACACCATATATTTT
NA	TRBJ2-7	NA	TRBV29-1	CSVGLQGRTDEQYF	TGCAGCGTTGGACTCCAGGGGCGAACTGACGAGCAGTACTTC
NA	TRBJ1-6	few	TRBV6-5	CASSSKAGNSPLHF	TGTGCCAGCAGTTCGAAAGCGGGGAATTCACCCCTCCACTTT
NA	TRBJ1-1	NA	TRBV5-4	CASSLEAGLAEAFF	TGTGCCAGCAGCTTGGAGGCAGGGTTAGCTGAAGCTTTCTTT
TRBD2	TRBJ2-2	once	TRBV7-9	CASSPLRGGTNANTGELFF	TGTGCCAGCAGCCCCCTCCGCGGGGGGACTAACGCGAACACCGGGGAGCTGTTTTTT
NA	TRBJ1-5	NA	TRBV5-5	CASSHPGKEQPQHF	TGTGCCAGCAGCCACCCAGGGAAAGAACAGCCCCAGCATTTT
NA	TRBJ1-2	few	TRBV18	CASSPPESAGPDYGYTF	TGTGCCAGCTCACCACCCGAATCGGCGGGACCCGACTATGGCTACACCTTC
NA	TRBJ1-6	NA	TRBV5-1	CASSLVAPSSYNSPLHF	TGCGCCAGCAGCTTGGTCGCACCGAGCTCCTATAATTCACCCCTCCACTTT
NA	TRBJ2-3	few	TRBV6-5	CASKVSRGSTDTQYF	TGTGCCAGCAAAGTCTCACGGGGGAGCACAGATACGCAGTATTTT
TRBD1	TRBJ1-2	NA	TRBV19	CASSIDRESTGYTF	TGTGCCAGTAGTATCGACAGGGAATCTACTGGCTACACCTTC
TRBD2	TRBJ2-3	NA	TRBV6-4	CASSDSAGGPTDTQYF	TGTGCCAGCAGTGACTCCGCGGGGGGGCCCACAGATACGCAGTATTTT
TRBD1	TRBJ2-1	NA	TRBV7-2	CASSFDRGRSDEQFF	TGTGCCAGCAGCTTCGACAGGGGGCGTAGCGATGAGCAGTTCTTC
TRBD1	TRBJ1-2	NA	TRBV7-9	CASSSYRGASYGYTF	TGTGCCAGCAGCTCATACAGGGGAGCATCCTATGGCTACACCTTC
NA	TRBJ2-5	NA	TRBV5-1	CASSYGVGLTETQYF	TGCGCCAGCAGCTACGGGGTTGGTCTTACAGAGACCCAGTACTTC
TRBD1	TRBJ2-4	NA	TRBV27	CASSDPGQGASKNIQYF	TGTGCCAGCAGTGACCCGGGACAGGGGGCATCCAAAAACATTCAGTACTTC
NA	TRBJ1-3	NA	TRBV6-5	CASAPGSSGNTIYF	TGTGCCAGCGCTCCGGGTTCCAGTGGGAACACCATATATTTT
NA	TRBJ1-1	NA	TRBV5-4	CASSPASGMNTEAFF	TGTGCCAGCAGCCCTGCCAGCGGCATGAACACTGAAGCTTTCTTT
NA	TRBJ2-7	once	TRBV6-1	CASSVGRESLFGAEQYF	TGTGCCAGCAGTGTAGGCCGGGAGTCCCTCTTCGGGGCCGAGCAGTACTTC
TRBD2	TRBJ2-3	NA	TRBV5-1	CASSLEGGGALGTQYF	TGCGCCAGCAGCTTGGAGGGCGGGGGGGCCCTGGGGACGCAGTATTTT
NA	TRBJ2-2	NA	TRBV27	CASSRQTPSPNTGELFF	TGTGCCAGCAGTCGACAAACCCCATCACCGAACACCGGGGAGCTGTTTTTT
TRBD1	TRBJ1-1	NA	TRBV6-1	CASSAGTGNTEAFF	TGTGCCAGCAGTGCCGGGACAGGGAACACTGAAGCTTTCTTT
TRBD1	TRBJ1-6	NA	TRBV7-9	CASSYADREGSPLHF	TGTGCCAGCAGCTACGCGGACAGGGAGGGTTCACCCCTCCACTTT
NA	TRBJ2-7	NA	TRBV6-1	CASSERGRGYEQYF	TGTGCCAGCAGTGAACGCGGCAGAGGGTACGAGCAGTACTTC
NA	TRBJ1-1	NA	TRBV7-9	CSSSLGVSPEYAEAFF	TGTTCCAGCAGCTTAGGAGTCTCGCCTGAGTACGCTGAAGCTTTCTTT
TRBD1	TRBJ2-4	NA	TRBV5-6	CASSFGQGVIQYF	TGTGCCAGCAGCTTTGGCCAGGGGGTCATTCAGTACTTC
TRBD1	TRBJ1-4	NA	TRBV27	CASGTGYNEKLFF	TGTGCCAGCGGGACAGGGTATAATGAAAAACTGTTTTTT
TRBD1	TRBJ1-2	NA	TRBV28	CASSKYPGGAGGYTF	TGTGCCAGCAGTAAATATCCAGGGGGCGCGGGTGGCTACACCTTC
NA	TRBJ1-5	few	TRBV4-3	CASSQAQGLPQHF	TGCGCCAGCAGCCAAGCTCAGGGTCTTCCCCAGCATTTT